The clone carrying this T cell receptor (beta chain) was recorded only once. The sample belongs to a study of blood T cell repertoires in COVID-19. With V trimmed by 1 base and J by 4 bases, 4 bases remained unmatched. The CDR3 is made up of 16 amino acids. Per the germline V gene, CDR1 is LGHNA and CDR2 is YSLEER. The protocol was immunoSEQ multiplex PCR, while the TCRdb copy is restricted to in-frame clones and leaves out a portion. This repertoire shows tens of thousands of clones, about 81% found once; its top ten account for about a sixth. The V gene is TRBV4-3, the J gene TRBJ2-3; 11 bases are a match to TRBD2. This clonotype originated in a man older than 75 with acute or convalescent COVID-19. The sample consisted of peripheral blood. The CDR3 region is CASSQGLAGFADTQYF. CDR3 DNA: TGCGCCAGCAGCCAAGGACTAGCGGGGTTTGCAGATACGCAGTATTTT.